The 32 T cell receptor beta chains in this list originate from one sample, sequenced in a study of response to subunit inactivated influenza vaccine. TCRdb re-analysed the RT-PCR reads in MiXCR, keeping a single row per CDR3 protein. The sample yields about 570,000 distinct CDR3 sequences, 11% seen once. These same records also appear under a second study, on T cells expressing NK-cell markers. That source notes: 5'RACE template switching with UMIs generated TCR beta cDNA.

The specimen comprised PBMCs from blood, sampled on the day of vaccination. The receptors originated from a man aged 50-59 years who received an inactivated influenza vaccine.

Written as DNA, the CDR3 is TGTGCCAGCAGTCCCTACAGGGGAACTGGCAATCAGCCCCAGCATTTT. Residues: CASSPYRGTGNQPQHF. This chain connects TRBV6-1 to TRBJ1-5, with TRBD1 matching over 7 bases. The CDR3 is 16 residues long. Trimming cost V 5 bases and J 2 bases; bases outside gene matches: 9. Germline loops: CDR1 MNHNS, CDR2 SASEGT.

The V gene is TRBV15, the J gene TRBJ2-1; 11 bases line up with TRBD2. The CDR3 extends over 19 amino acids. Trimming removed 5 bases from V and 0 bases from J; junction bases left unmatched: 12. Germline loops: CDR1 LNHNV, CDR2 YYDKDF (reference sequence). Here the CDR3 reads CATSGVSGTSGVSYNEQFF. CDR3 DNA sequence: TGTGCCACCAGCGGGGTTTCCGGGACTAGCGGAGTCTCCTACAATGAGCAGTTCTTC.

V usage is TRBV6-2 or TRBV6-3 and J usage is TRBJ2-7; TRBD1 is a possible D gene (5 bases). The CDR3 contains 16 residues. V was cut by 2 bases and J by 4 bases, with 18 bases left in between. Germline V gene lookup returns CDR1 MNHEY and CDR2 SVGEGT. The DNA for the CDR3 is TGTGCCAGCAGTTACCCTCTGAGACAGACCACTTACGAGCAGTACTTC. It translates to CASSYPLRQTTYEQYF.

A few counts support this clonotype. The chain carries TRBV4-3 and TRBJ2-1; 12 nucleotides match TRBD2. The V and J ends lost 1 base and 8 bases, in that order; junction bases with no gene match: 9. The CDR3 sequence is 17 residues long. The germline gives CDR1 LGHNA, CDR2 YSLEER. CDR3 protein: CASSQGVLAGGLDEQFF. The CDR3 DNA follows: TGCGCCAGCAGCCAAGGAGTCCTAGCGGGGGGGTTAGATGAGCAGTTCTTC.

The V call is TRBV20-1, the J call TRBJ2-2; the D is unclear. CDR3 length: 13 residues. The ends were cut back, 1 base at V and 6 bases at J, with 9 bases in the middle. Germline CDR1 DFQATT, CDR2 SNEGSKA (reference sequence). The CDR3 protein is CSARVMLSGELFF. CDR3 in DNA: TGCAGTGCTAGAGTTATGCTGTCCGGGGAGCTGTTTTTT.

The rearrangement joins TRBV5-1 to TRBJ2-2; TRBD1 agrees at 10 bases. V lost 1 base, J lost 5 bases, and 8 bases stayed unmatched. The CDR3 sequence is 17 residues long. CDR1 is SGHRS and CDR2 is YFSETQ in the germline V gene. CDR3 protein: CASSLNPDRGRTGELFF. The CDR3 region has the DNA TGCGCCAGCAGCTTGAACCCTGACAGGGGGCGGACCGGGGAGCTGTTTTTT.

V is TRBV5-1 and J is TRBJ2-1; TRBD2 agrees at 7 bases. The CDR3 runs to 15 residues. CDR1 SGHRS and CDR2 YFSETQ come from the germline V gene. V trimming: 7 bases; J trimming: 4 bases; junction bases outside the gene matches: 11. CDR3 sequence: CASCRAGTQYNEQFF. In DNA form, the CDR3 reads TGCGCCAGCTGTAGAGCGGGAACGCAATACAATGAGCAGTTCTTC.

This clonotype appeared a few times. The gene calls are TRBV4-2 and TRBJ1-2, with 8 bases lining up with TRBD1. Trimming cost V 4 bases and J 7 bases; bases outside gene matches: 5. This CDR3 spans 13 amino acids. Germline V CDR1 and CDR2: LGHNA, YNFKEQ. DNA for the CDR3: TGTGCCAGCAGCCCGATACAGGGGGGTGGCTACACCTTC. Its protein product is CASSPIQGGGYTF.

This clonotype has at least ten counts. This chain connects TRBV15 to TRBJ2-1, with 7 bases aligning to TRBD2. Germline V lookup: CDR1 LNHNV, CDR2 YYDKDF (reference sequence). V lost 0 bases, J lost 10 bases, and 15 bases stayed unmatched. The CDR3 has 17 residues. This CDR3 is CATSRDLGAGRTWEQFF. The CDR3 DNA sequence: TGTGCCACCAGCAGAGATCTGGGAGCGGGACGTACATGGGAGCAGTTCTTC.

The chain is built from TRBV3-1 and TRBJ2-5, with D maybe TRBD1 (5 bases). Germline CDR1 and CDR2: LGHDT and YNNKEL (reference sequence). V lost 1 base, J lost 1 base, and 13 bases lay in between. CDR3 length: 16 amino acids. CDR3 in DNA: TGTGCCAGCAGCCAAGGCAGGACACCTTCCCAAGAGACCCAGTACTTC. It is translated as CASSQGRTPSQETQYF.

At least ten counts were recorded for this clonotype. This chain joins TRBV6-2 or TRBV6-3 and TRBJ2-7, with D possibly matching TRBD2 (5 bases). This CDR3 has 14 residues. V lost 5 bases and J 2 bases, leaving 13 bases between the germline ends. Looked up from germline, CDR1 is MNHEY and CDR2 is SVGEGT. The CDR3 region is CASSPTAGTYEQYF. CDR3 DNA: TGTGCCAGCAGTCCGACCGCCGGGACCTACGAGCAGTACTTC.

This clonotype was seen a few times. The V gene is TRBV7-2, the J gene TRBJ2-3, with D perhaps given as TRBD1 or TRBD2 (6 bases each). Germline assignment: CDR1 SGHTA and CDR2 FQGNSA. The length of the CDR3 is 15 residues. Trimming stripped 5 bases from V and 0 bases from J, with 12 bases between. The CDR3 nucleotides are TGTGCCAGCAGCGGGGGGCGGCTAAGCACAGATACGCAGTATTTT. Protein product: CASSGGRLSTDTQYF. Using reference TRBV7-2 and TRBJ2-3 for the parts outside the CDR3, the full variable domain is GAGVSQSPSNKVTEKGKDVELRCDPISGHTALYWYRQSLGQGLEFLIYFQGNSAPDKSGLPSDRFSAERTGGSVSTLTIQRTQQEDSAVYLCASSGGRLSTDTQYFGPGTRLTVL.

In this sample, this clonotype turned up a few times. This chain joins TRBV14 and TRBJ2-1, with 11 bases fitting TRBD2. Germline V CDR1 and CDR2: SGHDN, FVKESK. The length of the CDR3 is 15 residues. Trimming took 2 bases from V and 6 from J; bases not matched to a gene: 3. The CDR3 region has the DNA TGTGCCAGCAGCCAACAGGGACTAGCGGTCAATGAGCAGTTCTTC. It translates to CASSQQGLAVNEQFF.

This chain uses TRBV27 with TRBJ1-1; no clear D. V was clipped by 0 bases and J by 1 base, with 6 bases between them. The CDR3 has 14 amino acids. Germline V gene lookup returns CDR1 MNHEY and CDR2 SMNVEV (reference sequence). In nucleotides, the CDR3 is TGTGCCAGCAGTTTATCGGCAGCGAACACTGAAGCTTTCTTT. Translating it yields CASSLSAANTEAFF.

The chain uses TRBV5-6 and TRBJ2-1; TRBD1 matches at 8 bases. The CDR3 loop spans 16 amino acids. V lost 4 bases and J lost 4; bases outside the gene matches: 10. The V gene's germline CDR1 is SGHDT and CDR2 YYEEEE. This CDR3 is CASSPTPGQAYNEQFF. The CDR3 bases are TGTGCCAGCAGCCCAACGCCGGGACAGGCATACAATGAGCAGTTCTTC.

This clonotype has a count of ten or more. This chain uses TRBV24-1 with TRBJ2-7; 7 bases align to TRBD1. There are 14 residues in the CDR3. J was trimmed by 6 bases and V by 4 bases; bases with no gene match: 8. Germline CDR1 KGHDR, CDR2 SFDVKD. CDR3 protein: CATSEPGTAAEQYF. The CDR3 nucleotides are TGTGCCACCAGTGAACCCGGGACAGCTGCCGAGCAGTACTTC.

The chain has TRBV12-3 or TRBV12-4 and TRBJ2-3, with TRBD1 identical over 9 bases. V was pared by 5 bases and J by 5 bases, with 8 bases of the junction left unmatched. This CDR3 spans 15 amino acids. Here the CDR3 reads CASSPTSTGGDTQYF. The CDR3 nucleotides are TGTGCCAGCAGTCCCACTTCGACAGGGGGAGATACGCAGTATTTT.

The chain recombines TRBV6-2 or TRBV6-3 with TRBJ1-2; no definite D call. Germline CDR1 and CDR2: MNHEY and SVGEGT. CDR3 length equals 15 residues. Trimming took off 2 bases at V and 4 bases at J, with 14 bases between the two ends. Written as DNA, the CDR3 is TGTGCCAGCAGTTACACGACAACGCCCTCCTATGGCTACACCTTC. Its protein is CASSYTTTPSYGYTF.

This chain uses TRBV5-1 with TRBJ2-5; possible D gene TRBD1, 5 bases. V gave up 4 bases and J gave up 5 bases, with 12 bases separating them. The germline V gene has CDR1 SGHRS and CDR2 YFSETQ. The CDR3 spans 13 residues. In DNA form, the CDR3 reads TGCGCCAGCAGCCCCAGGGTAGAGGAGACCCAGTACTTC. Protein sequence: CASSPRVEETQYF.

V is TRBV15 and J is TRBJ2-7; D unclear. Trimming shortened V by 3 bases and J by 0 bases, and 6 bases separated the two germline ends. This CDR3 is built from 13 residues. Germline assignment: CDR1 LNHNV and CDR2 YYDKDF (reference sequence). This CDR3 reads CATSRPHSYEQYF. The CDR3 nucleotides are TGTGCCACCAGCAGGCCCCACTCCTACGAGCAGTACTTC.

The gene calls are TRBV20-1 and TRBJ2-5; D uncertain. There are 15 residues in the CDR3. V lost 0 bases and J 1 base, leaving 12 bases between the germline ends. Germline CDR1 and CDR2: DFQATT and SNEGSKA (reference sequence). CDR3 coding DNA: TGCAGTGCTAGAGATTCGGGCTCCCCCCAAGAGACCCAGTACTTC. This translates into CSARDSGSPQETQYF.

This clonotype appeared a few times. The genes are TRBV12-3 or TRBV12-4 and TRBJ2-3; the match to TRBD2 covers 9 bases. V dropped 3 bases and J dropped 1; count of bases not matched to a gene: 5. The CDR3 consists of 16 residues. The DNA for the CDR3 is TGTGCCAGCAGTTTTAATAGCGGGGGACGCACAGATACGCAGTATTTT. As protein: CASSFNSGGRTDTQYF.

This clonotype was detected only a few times. The chain links TRBV3-1 to TRBJ2-1; maybe TRBD2 (5 bases). Trimming cost V 2 bases and J 3 bases, with 14 bases left between them. The CDR3 covers 16 residues. The V gene's germline CDR1 is LGHDT and CDR2 YNNKEL (reference sequence). CDR3 in amino acids: CASSQTTLTNYNEQFF. The CDR3 nucleotides are TGTGCCAGCAGCCAAACGACTTTGACTAACTACAATGAGCAGTTCTTC.

There are a few counts of this clonotype. The V gene is TRBV7-2, the J gene TRBJ2-2; D gene unclear. CDR1 and CDR2 (germline): SGHTA, FQGNSA. V was cut by 6 bases and J by 9 bases, with 23 bases left in between. The CDR3 length is 16 residues. Written as DNA, the CDR3 is TGTGCCAGCAGTCGCGACTCCTCTTTAGCCGCCAGGGAGCTGTTTTTT. Protein product: CASSRDSSLAARELFF.

This clonotype was seen more than once but under ten times. The chain employs TRBV4-3 and TRBJ2-7; 11 positions agree with TRBD2. CDR3 size: 15 residues. Germline V gene data show CDR1 as LGHNA and CDR2 as YSLEER. The ends lost 4 bases at V and 7 bases at J; junction bases unmatched: 9. The CDR3 DNA follows: TGCGCCAGCAGCCTCCATACTAGCGGGAGAGGTGAGCAGTACTTC. Translated, it gives CASSLHTSGRGEQYF.

This clonotype has a handful of counts. The genes are TRBV12-3 or TRBV12-4 and TRBJ2-2; 7 bases fit TRBD1. V was clipped by 5 bases and J by 4 bases; unmatched bases: 16. This CDR3 has 18 amino acids. DNA for the CDR3: TGTGCCAGCAGTCTCGAGACACAGGGGCGGGTCCTCACCGGGGAGCTGTTTTTT. Its protein is CASSLETQGRVLTGELFF.

The V gene is TRBV20-1, the J gene TRBJ2-4, with D hard to call. Germline CDR1 DFQATT, CDR2 SNEGSKA (reference sequence). Trimming took 0 bases from V and 0 from J, leaving 15 bases between them. This CDR3 contains 17 residues. This CDR3 reads CSARDLDALLAKNIQYF. The CDR3 region has the DNA TGCAGTGCTAGAGATTTGGACGCCTTACTAGCCAAAAACATTCAGTACTTC.

V usage is TRBV12-3 or TRBV12-4 and J usage is TRBJ2-5; D is uncertain. The V and J ends lost 2 bases and 4 bases respectively, with 11 bases between them. CDR3 length equals 14 residues. CDR3 amino acids: CASSLSSALETQYF. In DNA form, the CDR3 reads TGTGCCAGCAGTTTATCCTCAGCGCTAGAGACCCAGTACTTC.

This clonotype was seen once. The genes are TRBV28 and TRBJ2-7; D possibly corresponds to TRBD1 (5 bases). Between the trimmed V and J ends, which lost 5 bases and 2 bases, there was a span of 16 bases. The CDR3 is made up of 15 amino acids. Germline V gives CDR1 MDHEN, CDR2 SYDVKM. CDR3: CASSPRPRQTYEQYF. The CDR3 DNA is TGTGCCAGCAGTCCCCGACCCCGACAGACCTACGAGCAGTACTTC.

The table lists this clonotype with many counts. The rearrangement links TRBV7-8 to TRBJ1-3, with a weak D call TRBD1 (6 bases). V was clipped by 5 bases and J by 5 bases, with 13 bases between them. Germline V lookup: CDR1 SGHVS, CDR2 FQNEAQ. The CDR3 is 14 amino acids. This CDR3 reads CASSPGQKRNTIYF. CDR3 DNA sequence: TGTGCCAGCAGCCCAGGACAGAAAAGAAACACCATATATTTT.

This clonotype came up a few times. This chain links TRBV7-2 with TRBJ2-7; 9 bases line up with TRBD2. The CDR3 totals 13 residues. Germline loops: CDR1 SGHTA, CDR2 FQGNSA. Unmatched junction bases numbered 3, after V lost 5 bases and J lost 4 bases. CDR3 bases: TGTGCCAGCAGCCGGACTAGCGTGTACGAGCAGTACTTC. Translating gives CASSRTSVYEQYF. Complete variable domain (other parts from reference TRBV7-2 and TRBJ2-7): GAGVSQSPSNKVTEKGKDVELRCDPISGHTALYWYRQSLGQGLEFLIYFQGNSAPDKSGLPSDRFSAERTGGSVSTLTIQRTQQEDSAVYLCASSRTSVYEQYFGPGTRLTVT.

The gene calls are TRBV18 and TRBJ2-1; 11 nucleotides align to TRBD2. Trimming took 3 bases from V and 7 from J; bases not matched to a gene: 8. This CDR3 region has 16 residues. The germline V gene encodes CDR1 KGHSH and CDR2 LQKENI. The CDR3 protein is CASSPLAGGIENEQFF. CDR3 coding DNA: TGTGCCAGCTCACCCCTAGCGGGAGGAATTGAAAATGAGCAGTTCTTC.